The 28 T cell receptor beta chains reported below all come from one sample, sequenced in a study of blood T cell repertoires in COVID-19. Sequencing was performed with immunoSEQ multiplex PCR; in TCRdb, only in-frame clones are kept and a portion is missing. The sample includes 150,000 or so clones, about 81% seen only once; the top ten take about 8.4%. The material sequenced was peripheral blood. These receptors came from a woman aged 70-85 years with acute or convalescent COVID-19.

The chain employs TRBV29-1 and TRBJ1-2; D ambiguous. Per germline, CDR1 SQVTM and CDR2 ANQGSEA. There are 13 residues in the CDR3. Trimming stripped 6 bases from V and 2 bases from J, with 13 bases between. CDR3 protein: CSVTPRSNYGYTF. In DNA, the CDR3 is TGCAGCGTCACACCGCGGTCCAACTATGGCTACACCTTC.

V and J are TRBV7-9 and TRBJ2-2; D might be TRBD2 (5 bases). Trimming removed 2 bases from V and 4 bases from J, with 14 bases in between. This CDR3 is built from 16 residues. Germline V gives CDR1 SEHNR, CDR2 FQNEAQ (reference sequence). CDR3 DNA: TGTGCCAGCAGCTTAAATGGTGGGAGTTCCACCGGGGAGCTGTTTTTT. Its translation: CASSLNGGSSTGELFF.

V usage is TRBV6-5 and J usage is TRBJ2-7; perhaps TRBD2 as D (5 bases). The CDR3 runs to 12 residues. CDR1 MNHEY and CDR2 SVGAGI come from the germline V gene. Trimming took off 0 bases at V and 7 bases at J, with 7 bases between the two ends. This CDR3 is CASSYSTGEQYF. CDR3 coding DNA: TGTGCCAGCAGTTACTCCACGGGGGAGCAGTACTTC.

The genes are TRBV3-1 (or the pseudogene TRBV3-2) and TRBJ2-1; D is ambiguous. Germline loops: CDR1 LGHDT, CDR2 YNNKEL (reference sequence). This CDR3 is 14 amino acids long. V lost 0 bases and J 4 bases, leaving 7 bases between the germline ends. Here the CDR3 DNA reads TGTGCCAGCAGCCAAGATCCGCAGTACAATGAGCAGTTCTTC. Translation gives CASSQDPQYNEQFF.

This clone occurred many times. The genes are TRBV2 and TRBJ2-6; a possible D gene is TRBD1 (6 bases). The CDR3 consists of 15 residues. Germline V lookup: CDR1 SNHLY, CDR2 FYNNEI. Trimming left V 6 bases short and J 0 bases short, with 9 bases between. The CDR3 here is CASRPGDSGANVLTF. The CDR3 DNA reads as TGTGCCAGCAGACCAGGGGACTCTGGGGCCAACGTCCTGACTTTC.

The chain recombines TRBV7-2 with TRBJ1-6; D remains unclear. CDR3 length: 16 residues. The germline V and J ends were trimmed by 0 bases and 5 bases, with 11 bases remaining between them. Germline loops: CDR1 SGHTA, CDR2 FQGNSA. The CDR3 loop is CASSLALTQNNSPLHF. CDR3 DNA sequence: TGTGCCAGCAGCTTAGCGCTAACACAGAATAATTCACCCCTCCACTTT.

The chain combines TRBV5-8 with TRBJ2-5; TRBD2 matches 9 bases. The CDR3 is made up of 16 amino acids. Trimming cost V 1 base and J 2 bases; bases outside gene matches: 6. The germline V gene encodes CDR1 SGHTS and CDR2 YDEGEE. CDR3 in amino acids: CASSLLAGVGQETQYF. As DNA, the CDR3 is TGTGCCAGCAGCTTGTTAGCGGGAGTCGGGCAAGAGACCCAGTACTTC.

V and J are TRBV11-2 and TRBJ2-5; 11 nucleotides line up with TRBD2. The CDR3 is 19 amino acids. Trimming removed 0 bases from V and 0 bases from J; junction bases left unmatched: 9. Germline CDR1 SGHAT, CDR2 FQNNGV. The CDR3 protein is CASSLDLASGGTYQETQYF. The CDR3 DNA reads TGTGCCAGCAGCTTAGATTTGGCTAGCGGGGGGACGTACCAAGAGACCCAGTACTTC.

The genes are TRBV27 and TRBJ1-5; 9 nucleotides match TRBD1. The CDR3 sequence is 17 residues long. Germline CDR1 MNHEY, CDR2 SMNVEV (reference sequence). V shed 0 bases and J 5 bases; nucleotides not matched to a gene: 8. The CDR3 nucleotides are TGTGCCAGCAGTTTATCGTGGGACAGGGTATTATATCAGCCCCAGCATTTT. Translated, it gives CASSLSWDRVLYQPQHF.

In DNA form, the CDR3 reads TGTGCCAGCGGGACCGGGACAGGTCGAAGGGAGCAGTACTTC. Translated, it gives CASGTGTGRREQYF. The chain joins TRBV11-2 to TRBJ2-7; 8 bases agree with TRBD1. The ends lost 8 bases at V and 7 bases at J; junction bases unmatched: 13. CDR1 and CDR2 (germline): SGHAT, FQNNGV. The CDR3 has 14 amino acids.

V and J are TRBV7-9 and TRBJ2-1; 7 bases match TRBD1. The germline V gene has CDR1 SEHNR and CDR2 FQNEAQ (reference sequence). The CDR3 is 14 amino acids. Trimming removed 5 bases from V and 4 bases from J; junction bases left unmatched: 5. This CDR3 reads CASSETGVYNEQFF. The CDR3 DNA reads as TGTGCCAGCAGCGAAACAGGGGTATACAATGAGCAGTTCTTC.

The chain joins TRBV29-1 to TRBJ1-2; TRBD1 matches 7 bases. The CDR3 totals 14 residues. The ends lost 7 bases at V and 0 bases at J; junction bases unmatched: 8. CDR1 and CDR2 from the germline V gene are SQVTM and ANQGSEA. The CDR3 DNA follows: TGCAGCGCAACCGGGACAGATACTAACTATGGCTACACCTTC. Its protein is CSATGTDTNYGYTF.

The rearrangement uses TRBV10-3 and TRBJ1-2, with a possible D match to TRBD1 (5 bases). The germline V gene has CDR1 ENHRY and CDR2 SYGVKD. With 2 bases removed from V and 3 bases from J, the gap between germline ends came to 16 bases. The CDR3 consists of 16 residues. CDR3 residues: CAISERGGEGDYGYTF. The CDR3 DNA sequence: TGTGCCATCAGTGAGAGGGGAGGGGAGGGTGACTATGGCTACACCTTC.

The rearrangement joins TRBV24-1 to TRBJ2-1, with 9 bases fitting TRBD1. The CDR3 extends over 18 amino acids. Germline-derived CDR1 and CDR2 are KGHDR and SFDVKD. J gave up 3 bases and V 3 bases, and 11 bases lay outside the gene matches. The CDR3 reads CATSDPITSTGGYNEQFF. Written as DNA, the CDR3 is TGTGCCACCAGTGATCCCATCACCTCGACAGGGGGCTACAATGAGCAGTTCTTC.

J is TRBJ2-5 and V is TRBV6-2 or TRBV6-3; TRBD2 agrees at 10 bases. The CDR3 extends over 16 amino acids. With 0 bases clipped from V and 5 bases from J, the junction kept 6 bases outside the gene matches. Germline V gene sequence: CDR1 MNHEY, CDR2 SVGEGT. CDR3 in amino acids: CASSYSAGGPEETQYF. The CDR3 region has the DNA TGTGCCAGCAGTTACTCAGCGGGGGGGCCGGAGGAGACCCAGTACTTC.

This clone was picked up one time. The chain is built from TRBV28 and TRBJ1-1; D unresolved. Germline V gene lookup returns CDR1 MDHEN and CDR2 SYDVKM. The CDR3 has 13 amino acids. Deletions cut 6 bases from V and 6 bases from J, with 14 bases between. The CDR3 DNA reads TGTGCCAGCAGCCAAGGAGGGTCCCCTGAAGCTTTCTTT. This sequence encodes CASSQGGSPEAFF.

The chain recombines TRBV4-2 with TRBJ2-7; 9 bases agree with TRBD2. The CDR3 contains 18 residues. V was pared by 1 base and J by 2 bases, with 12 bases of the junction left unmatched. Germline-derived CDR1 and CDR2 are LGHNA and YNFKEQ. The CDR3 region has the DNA TGTGCCAGCAGCCAAGCCCATTCCAGCGGGGGGCACGCCTACGAGCAGTACTTC. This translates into CASSQAHSSGGHAYEQYF.

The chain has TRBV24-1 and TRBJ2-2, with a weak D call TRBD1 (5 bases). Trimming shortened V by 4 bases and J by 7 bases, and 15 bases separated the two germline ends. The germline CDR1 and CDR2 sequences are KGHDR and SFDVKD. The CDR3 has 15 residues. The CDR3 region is CATSERTPDGGELFF. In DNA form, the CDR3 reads TGTGCCACCAGTGAAAGGACACCCGACGGCGGGGAGCTGTTTTTT.

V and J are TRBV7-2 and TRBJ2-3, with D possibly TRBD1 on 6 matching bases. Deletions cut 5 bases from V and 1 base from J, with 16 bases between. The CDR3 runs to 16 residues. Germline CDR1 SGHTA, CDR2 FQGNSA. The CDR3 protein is CASSGAGQSRTDTQYF. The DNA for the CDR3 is TGTGCCAGCAGCGGGGCCGGACAGTCACGCACAGATACGCAGTATTTT.

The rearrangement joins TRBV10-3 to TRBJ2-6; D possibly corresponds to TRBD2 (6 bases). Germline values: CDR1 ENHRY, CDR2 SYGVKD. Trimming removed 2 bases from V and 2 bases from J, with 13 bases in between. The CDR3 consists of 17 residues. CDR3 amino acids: CAISEGSGRPGANVLTF. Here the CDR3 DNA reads TGTGCCATCAGTGAGGGGTCAGGGAGGCCTGGGGCCAACGTCCTGACTTTC.

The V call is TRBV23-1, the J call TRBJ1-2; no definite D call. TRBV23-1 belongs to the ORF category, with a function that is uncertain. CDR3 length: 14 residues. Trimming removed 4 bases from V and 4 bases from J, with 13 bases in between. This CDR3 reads CASSRVVLAYGYTF. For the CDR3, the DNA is TGCGCCAGCAGTCGAGTCGTCCTAGCCTATGGCTACACCTTC.

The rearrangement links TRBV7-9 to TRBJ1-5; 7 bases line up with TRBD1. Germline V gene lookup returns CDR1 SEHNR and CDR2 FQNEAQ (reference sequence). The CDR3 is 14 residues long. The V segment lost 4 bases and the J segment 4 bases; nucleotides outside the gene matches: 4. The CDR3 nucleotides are TGTGCCAGCAGCTACGGGACAGAAAATCAGCCCCAGCATTTT. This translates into CASSYGTENQPQHF. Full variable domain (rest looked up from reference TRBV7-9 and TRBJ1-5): DTGVSQNPRHKITKRGQNVTFRCDPISEHNRLYWYRQTLGQGPEFLTYFQNEAQLEKSRLLSDRFSAERPKGSFSTLEIQRTEQGDSAMYLCASSYGTENQPQHFGDGTRLSIL.

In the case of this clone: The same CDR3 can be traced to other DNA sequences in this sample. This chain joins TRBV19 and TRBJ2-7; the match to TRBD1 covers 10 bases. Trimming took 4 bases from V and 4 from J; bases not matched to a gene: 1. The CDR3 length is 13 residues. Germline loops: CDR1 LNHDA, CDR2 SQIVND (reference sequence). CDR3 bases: TGTGCCAGTAGTAGGGGACAGGGGTACGAGCAGTACTTC. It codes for CASSRGQGYEQYF. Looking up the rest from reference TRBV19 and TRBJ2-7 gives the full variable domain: DGGITQSPKYLFRKEGQNVTLSCEQNLNHDAMYWYRQDPGQGLRLIYYSQIVNDFQKGDIAEGYSVSREKKESFPLTVTSAQKNPTAFYLCASSRGQGYEQYFGPGTRLTVT.

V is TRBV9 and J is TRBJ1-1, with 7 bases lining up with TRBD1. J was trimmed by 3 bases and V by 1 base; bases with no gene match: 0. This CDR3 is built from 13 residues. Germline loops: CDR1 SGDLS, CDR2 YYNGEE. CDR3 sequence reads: CASSVQGDTEAFF. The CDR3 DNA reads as TGTGCCAGCAGCGTACAGGGGGACACTGAAGCTTTCTTT.

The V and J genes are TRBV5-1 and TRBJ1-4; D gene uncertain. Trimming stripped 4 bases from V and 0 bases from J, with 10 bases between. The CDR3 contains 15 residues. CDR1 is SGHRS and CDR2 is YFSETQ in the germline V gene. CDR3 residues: CASSQFPATNEKLFF. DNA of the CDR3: TGCGCCAGCAGCCAGTTCCCAGCAACTAATGAAAAACTGTTTTTT.

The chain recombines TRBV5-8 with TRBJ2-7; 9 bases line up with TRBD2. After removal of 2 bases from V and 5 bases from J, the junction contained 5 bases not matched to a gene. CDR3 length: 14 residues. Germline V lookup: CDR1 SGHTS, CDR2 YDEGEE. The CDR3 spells CASSFGLATNEQYF. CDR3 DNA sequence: TGTGCCAGCAGCTTCGGACTAGCGACAAACGAGCAGTACTTC.

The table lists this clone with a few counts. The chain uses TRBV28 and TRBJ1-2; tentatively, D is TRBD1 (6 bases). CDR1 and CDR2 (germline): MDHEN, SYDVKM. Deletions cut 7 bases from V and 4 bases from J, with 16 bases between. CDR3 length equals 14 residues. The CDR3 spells CASIGPDRFYGYTF. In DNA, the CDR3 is TGTGCCAGCATAGGCCCGGACAGATTCTATGGCTACACCTTC.

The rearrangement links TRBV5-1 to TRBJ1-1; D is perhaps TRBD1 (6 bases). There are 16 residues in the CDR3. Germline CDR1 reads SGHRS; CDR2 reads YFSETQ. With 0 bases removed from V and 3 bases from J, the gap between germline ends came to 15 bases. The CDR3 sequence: CASSLGQASGYTEAFF. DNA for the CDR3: TGCGCCAGCAGCTTGGGACAGGCCTCAGGGTACACTGAAGCTTTCTTT.